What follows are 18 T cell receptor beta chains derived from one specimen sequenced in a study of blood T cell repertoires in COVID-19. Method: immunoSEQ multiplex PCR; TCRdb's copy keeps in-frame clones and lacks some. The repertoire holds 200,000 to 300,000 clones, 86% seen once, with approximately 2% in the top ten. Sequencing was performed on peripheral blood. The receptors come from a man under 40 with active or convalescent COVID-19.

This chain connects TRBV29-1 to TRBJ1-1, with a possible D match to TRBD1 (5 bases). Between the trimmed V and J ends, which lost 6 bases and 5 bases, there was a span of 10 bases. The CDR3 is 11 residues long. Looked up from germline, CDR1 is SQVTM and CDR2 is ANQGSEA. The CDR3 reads CSVSDITEAFF. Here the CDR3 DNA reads TGCAGCGTCTCGGACATAACTGAAGCTTTCTTT.

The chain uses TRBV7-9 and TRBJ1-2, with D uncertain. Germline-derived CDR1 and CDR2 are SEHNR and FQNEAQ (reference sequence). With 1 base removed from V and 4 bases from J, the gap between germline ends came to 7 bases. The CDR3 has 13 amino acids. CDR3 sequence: CASSLGRSYGYTF. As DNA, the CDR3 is TGTGCCAGCAGCTTAGGCCGGTCCTATGGCTACACCTTC.

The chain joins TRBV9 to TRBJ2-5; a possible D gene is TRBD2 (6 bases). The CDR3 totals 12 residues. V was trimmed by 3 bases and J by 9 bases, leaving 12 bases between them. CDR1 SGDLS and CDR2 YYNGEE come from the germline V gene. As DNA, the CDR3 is TGTGCCAGCAGCGGACTAGGAGTGGCCCAGTACTTC. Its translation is CASSGLGVAQYF.

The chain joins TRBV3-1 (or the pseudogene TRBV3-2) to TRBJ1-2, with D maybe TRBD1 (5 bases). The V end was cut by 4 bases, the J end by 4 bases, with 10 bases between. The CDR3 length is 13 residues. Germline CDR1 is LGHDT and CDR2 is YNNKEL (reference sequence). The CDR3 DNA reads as TGTGCCAGCAGCCGCGAACAGGTCTATGGCTACACCTTC. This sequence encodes CASSREQVYGYTF.

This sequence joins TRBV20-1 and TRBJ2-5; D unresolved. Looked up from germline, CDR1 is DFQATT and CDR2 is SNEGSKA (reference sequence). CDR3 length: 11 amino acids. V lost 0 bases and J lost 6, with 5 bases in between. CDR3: CSARDIKTQYF. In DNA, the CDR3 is TGCAGTGCTAGAGATATTAAGACCCAGTACTTC.

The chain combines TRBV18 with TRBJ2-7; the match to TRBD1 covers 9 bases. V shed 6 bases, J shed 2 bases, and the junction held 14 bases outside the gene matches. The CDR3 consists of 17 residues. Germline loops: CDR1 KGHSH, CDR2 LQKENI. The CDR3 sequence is CASSLQGARSLTYEQYF. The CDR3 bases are TGTGCCAGCTCGCTACAGGGGGCTAGATCGCTTACCTACGAGCAGTACTTC.

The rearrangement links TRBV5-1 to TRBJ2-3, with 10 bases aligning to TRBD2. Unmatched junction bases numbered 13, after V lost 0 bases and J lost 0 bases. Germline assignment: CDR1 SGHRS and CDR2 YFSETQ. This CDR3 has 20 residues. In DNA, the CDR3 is TGCGCCAGCAGCTTGGCCATCTCACTAGCGGGAAGTCCTAGCACAGATACGCAGTATTTT. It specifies CASSLAISLAGSPSTDTQYF.

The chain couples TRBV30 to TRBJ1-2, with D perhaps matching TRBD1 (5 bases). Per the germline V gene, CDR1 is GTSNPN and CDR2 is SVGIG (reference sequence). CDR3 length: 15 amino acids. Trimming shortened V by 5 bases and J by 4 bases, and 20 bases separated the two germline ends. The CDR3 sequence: CAWLHEPGLSYGYTF. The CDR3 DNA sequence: TGTGCCTGGCTCCATGAGCCGGGACTGAGCTATGGCTACACCTTC.

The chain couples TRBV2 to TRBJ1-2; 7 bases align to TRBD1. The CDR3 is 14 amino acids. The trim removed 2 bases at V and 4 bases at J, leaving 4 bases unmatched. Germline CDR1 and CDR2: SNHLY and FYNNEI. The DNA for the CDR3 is TGTGCCAGCAGTGAAACGGGACAGAGCTATGGCTACACCTTC. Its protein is CASSETGQSYGYTF.

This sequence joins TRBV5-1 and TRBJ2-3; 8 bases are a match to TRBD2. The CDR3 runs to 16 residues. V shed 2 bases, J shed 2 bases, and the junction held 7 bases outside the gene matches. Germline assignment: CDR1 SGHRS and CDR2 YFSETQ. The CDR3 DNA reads TGCGCCAGCAGCTTCGATAGCGGGGCGACCACAGATACGCAGTATTTT. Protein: CASSFDSGATTDTQYF. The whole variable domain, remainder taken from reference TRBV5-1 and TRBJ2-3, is KAGVTQTPRYLIKTRGQQVTLSCSPISGHRSVSWYQQTPGQGLQFLFEYFSETQRNKGNFPGRFSGRQFSNSRSEMNVSTLELGDSALYLCASSFDSGATTDTQYFGPGTRLTVL.

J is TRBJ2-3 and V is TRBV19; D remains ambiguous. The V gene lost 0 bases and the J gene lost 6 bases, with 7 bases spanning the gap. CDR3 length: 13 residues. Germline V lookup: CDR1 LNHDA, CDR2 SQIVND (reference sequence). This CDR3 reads CASSIDLEDTQYF. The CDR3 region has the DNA TGTGCCAGTAGTATAGATCTGGAGGATACGCAGTATTTT.

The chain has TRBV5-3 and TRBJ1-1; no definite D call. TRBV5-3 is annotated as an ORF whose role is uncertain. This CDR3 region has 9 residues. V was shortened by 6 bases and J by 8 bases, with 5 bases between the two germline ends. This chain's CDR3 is CARTEEAFF. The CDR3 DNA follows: TGTGCCAGAACTGAGGAAGCTTTCTTT.

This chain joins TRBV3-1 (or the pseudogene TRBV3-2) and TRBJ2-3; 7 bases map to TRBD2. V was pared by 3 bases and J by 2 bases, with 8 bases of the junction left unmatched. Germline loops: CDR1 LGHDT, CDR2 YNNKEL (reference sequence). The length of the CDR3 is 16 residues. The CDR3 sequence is CASSHDGGTNTDTQYF. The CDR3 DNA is TGTGCCAGCAGCCACGACGGGGGGACCAACACAGATACGCAGTATTTT.

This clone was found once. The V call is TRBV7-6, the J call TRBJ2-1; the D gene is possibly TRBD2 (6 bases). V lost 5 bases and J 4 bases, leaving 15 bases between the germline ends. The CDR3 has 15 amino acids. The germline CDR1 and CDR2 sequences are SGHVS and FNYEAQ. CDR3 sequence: CASSLTSPRYNEQFF. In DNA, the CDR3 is TGTGCCAGCAGCCTTACTAGCCCCCGTTACAATGAGCAGTTCTTC.

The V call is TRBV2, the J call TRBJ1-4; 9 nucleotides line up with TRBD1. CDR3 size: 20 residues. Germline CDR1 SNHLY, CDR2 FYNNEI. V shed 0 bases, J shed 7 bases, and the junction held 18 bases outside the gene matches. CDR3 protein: CASSEAPPRDRVSTREKLFF. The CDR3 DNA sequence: TGTGCCAGCAGTGAAGCCCCGCCCCGGGACAGGGTTAGCACGCGTGAAAAACTGTTTTTT.

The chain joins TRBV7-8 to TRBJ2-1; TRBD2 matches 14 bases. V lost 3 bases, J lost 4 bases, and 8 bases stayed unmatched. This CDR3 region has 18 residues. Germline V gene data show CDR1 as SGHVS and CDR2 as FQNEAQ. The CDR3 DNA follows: TGTGCCAGCAGCTTCGGACTAGCGGGGGGACTACTTTACAATGAGCAGTTCTTC. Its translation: CASSFGLAGGLLYNEQFF. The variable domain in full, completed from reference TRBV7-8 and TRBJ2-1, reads GAGVSQSPRYKVAKRGQDVALRCDPISGHVSLFWYQQALGQGPEFLTYFQNEAQLDKSGLPSDRFFAERPEGSVSTLKIQRTQQEDSAVYLCASSFGLAGGLLYNEQFFGPGTRLTVL.

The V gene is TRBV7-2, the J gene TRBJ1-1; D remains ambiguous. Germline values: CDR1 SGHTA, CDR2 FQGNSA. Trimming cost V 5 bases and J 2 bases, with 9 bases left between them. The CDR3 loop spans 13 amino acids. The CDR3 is CASSATINTEAFF. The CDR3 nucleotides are TGTGCCAGCAGCGCTACGATTAACACTGAAGCTTTCTTT. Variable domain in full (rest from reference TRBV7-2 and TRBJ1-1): GAGVSQSPSNKVTEKGKDVELRCDPISGHTALYWYRQSLGQGLEFLIYFQGNSAPDKSGLPSDRFSAERTGGSVSTLTIQRTQQEDSAVYLCASSATINTEAFFGQGTRLTVV.

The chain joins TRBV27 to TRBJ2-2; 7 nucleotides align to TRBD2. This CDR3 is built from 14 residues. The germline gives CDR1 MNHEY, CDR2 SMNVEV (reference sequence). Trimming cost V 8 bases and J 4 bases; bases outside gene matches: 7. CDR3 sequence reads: CASGGVFGTGELFF. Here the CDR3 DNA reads TGTGCCAGCGGGGGGGTTTTTGGCACCGGGGAGCTGTTTTTT.